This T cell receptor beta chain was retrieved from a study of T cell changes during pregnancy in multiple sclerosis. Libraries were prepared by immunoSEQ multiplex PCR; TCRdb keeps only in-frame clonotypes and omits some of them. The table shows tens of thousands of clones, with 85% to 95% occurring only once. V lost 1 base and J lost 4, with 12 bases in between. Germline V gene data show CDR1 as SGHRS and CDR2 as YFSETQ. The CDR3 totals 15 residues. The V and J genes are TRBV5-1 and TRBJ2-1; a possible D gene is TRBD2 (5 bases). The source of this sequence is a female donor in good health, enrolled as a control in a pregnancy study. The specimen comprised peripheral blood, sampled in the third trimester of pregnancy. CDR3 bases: TGCGCCAGCAGCTTGATGGGAGAGCGGTACAATGAGCAGTTCTTC. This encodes CASSLMGERYNEQFF.